These 4 T cell receptor beta chains came from one sample sequenced in a study of siplizumab effects on memory and regulatory T cells. TCRdb's table, derived via immunoSEQ multiplex PCR, lists solely in-frame clones and lacks some. This sample yields more than 60,000 clones, of which roughly 93% are seen a single time; approximately 4.5% belongs to the top ten. Sequencing was done on a sample of CD8+ T cells sorted from blood. These receptors originate from a human donor in good health.

This sequence joins TRBV4-1 and TRBJ1-5; D is ambiguous. The V gene lost 4 bases and the J gene lost 1 base, with 11 bases spanning the gap. This CDR3 is 15 amino acids long. Looked up from germline, CDR1 is MGHRA and CDR2 is YSYEKL. This CDR3 reads CASSPGGRSNQPQHF. DNA for the CDR3: TGCGCCAGCAGCCCAGGTGGGCGGAGCAATCAGCCCCAGCATTTT.

The chain joins TRBV9 to TRBJ2-1; 12 nucleotides match TRBD2. V trimming: 5 bases; J trimming: 8 bases; junction bases outside the gene matches: 5. The CDR3 runs 14 residues. CDR1 and CDR2 (germline): SGDLS, YYNGEE. The CDR3 sequence is CASSATSGGDEQFF. CDR3 nucleotides: TGTGCCAGCAGTGCGACTAGCGGGGGCGATGAGCAGTTCTTC.

This clone was detected only a few times. The rearrangement joins TRBV7-9 to TRBJ1-1; TRBD1 matches at 7 bases. V lost 1 base to trimming and J lost 8 bases; unmatched junction nucleotides: 4. This CDR3 region has 13 residues. The germline CDR1 and CDR2 sequences are SEHNR and FQNEAQ (reference sequence). The CDR3 sequence is CASSLVDRVEAFF. DNA for the CDR3: TGTGCCAGCAGCTTAGTTGACAGGGTCGAAGCTTTCTTT. Drawing the rest from reference TRBV7-9 and TRBJ1-1, the complete variable domain is DTGVSQNPRHKITKRGQNVTFRCDPISEHNRLYWYRQTLGQGPEFLTYFQNEAQLEKSRLLSDRFSAERPKGSFSTLEIQRTEQGDSAMYLCASSLVDRVEAFFGQGTRLTVV.

The chain has TRBV9 and TRBJ2-5, with TRBD1 as a possible D gene (6 bases). V was trimmed by 2 bases and J by 2 bases, leaving 16 bases between them. Germline-derived CDR1 and CDR2 are SGDLS and YYNGEE. This CDR3 has 16 residues. CDR3 loop: CASSVGRQAPQETQYF. Written as DNA, the CDR3 is TGTGCCAGCAGCGTTGGAAGACAGGCCCCACAAGAGACCCAGTACTTC.